Here is one T cell receptor beta chain with its context. Its cognate antigen is unknown. The record originates from a study of T cell repertoires in aging, cancer and after chemotherapy. A mixed TRB-A/B primer pool amplified rearranged TRB by multiplex touch-down PCR. TCRdb processed the multiplex PCR reads anew with MiXCR; each CDR3 protein has one entry. There are roughly 9,000 distinct CDR3 sequences in the sample; over 40% occur only once, and approximately 13% lies in the top ten. Study-wide results and limits: Age-matched healthy donors had significantly more diverse, less clonal blood TCR repertoires than untreated cancer patients.

Peripheral blood genomic DNA, not sorted cells or RNA, was the template. Trimming stripped 5 bases from V and 4 bases from J, with 14 bases between. CDR3 length equals 13 residues. Germline CDR1 is GTSNPN and CDR2 is SVGIG (reference sequence). The chain recombines TRBV30 with TRBJ1-2, with D uncertain. The sequenced sample consisted of blood. The TCR was taken from a human donor with a solid tumor. The CDR3 DNA sequence: TGTGCCTGGGTTGCCGGCGGAGGCTATGGCTACACCTTC. It specifies CAWVAGGGYGYTF.